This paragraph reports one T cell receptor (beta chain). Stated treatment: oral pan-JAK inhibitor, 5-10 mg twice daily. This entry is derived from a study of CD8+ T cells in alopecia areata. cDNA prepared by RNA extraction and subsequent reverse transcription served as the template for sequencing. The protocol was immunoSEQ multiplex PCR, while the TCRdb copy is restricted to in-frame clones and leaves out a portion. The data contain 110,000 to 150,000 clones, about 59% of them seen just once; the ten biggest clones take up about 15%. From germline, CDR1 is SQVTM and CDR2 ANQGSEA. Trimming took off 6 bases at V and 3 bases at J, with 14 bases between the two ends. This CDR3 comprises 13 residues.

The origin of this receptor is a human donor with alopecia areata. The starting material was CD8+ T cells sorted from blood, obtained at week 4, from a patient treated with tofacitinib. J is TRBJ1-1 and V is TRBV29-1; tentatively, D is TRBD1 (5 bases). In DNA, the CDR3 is TGCAGCGTCGTCGATCAGGGAGACACTGAAGCTTTCTTT. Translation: CSVVDQGDTEAFF.